Below, 4 T cell receptor beta chains from the same sample are listed, as sequenced in a study of cytomegalovirus exposure and HLA in healthy donors. PCR involved 60 Vbeta and 13 Jbeta primers. Libraries were prepared by immunoSEQ multiplex PCR; TCRdb keeps only in-frame clonotypes and omits some of them. The data contain about 140,000 clones, roughly 80% of them singletons. The sample was PBMCs. These receptors came from a woman in her forties in good health and CMV-seropositive.

The V call is TRBV4-2, the J call TRBJ2-1; perhaps TRBD2 as D (5 bases). The CDR3 runs 20 residues. Trimming shortened V by 0 bases and J by 0 bases, and 21 bases separated the two germline ends. Per germline, CDR1 LGHNA and CDR2 YNFKEQ. CDR3 sequence reads: CASSQDPGVARVGSYNEQFF. Here the CDR3 DNA reads TGTGCCAGCAGCCAAGACCCCGGGGTGGCCCGGGTGGGCTCCTACAATGAGCAGTTCTTC.

The V gene is TRBV2, the J gene TRBJ2-7, with 8 positions matching TRBD1. V shed 7 bases, J shed 7 bases, and the junction held 12 bases outside the gene matches. CDR1 and CDR2 from the germline V gene are SNHLY and FYNNEI. This CDR3 region has 14 residues. The CDR3 sequence: CASMRGQGQGEQYF. The CDR3, as DNA: TGTGCCAGCATGCGCGGACAGGGCCAGGGAGAGCAGTACTTC. Full variable domain (outside the CDR3, taken from reference TRBV2 and TRBJ2-7): EPEVTQTPSHQVTQMGQEVILRCVPISNHLYFYWYRQILGQKVEFLVSFYNNEISEKSEIFDDQFSVERPDGSNFTLKIRSTKLEDSAMYFCASMRGQGQGEQYFGPGTRLTVT.

J is TRBJ1-1 and V is TRBV6-1; a weak D match, TRBD1 (5 bases). The germline V gene has CDR1 MNHNS and CDR2 SASEGT. CDR3 size: 14 residues. V was clipped by 7 bases and J by 0 bases, with 12 bases between them. The CDR3 protein is CASKIPGVNTEAFF. The CDR3 coding sequence is TGTGCCAGCAAAATACCGGGGGTGAACACTGAAGCTTTCTTT.

The chain combines TRBV6-5 with TRBJ2-3; D remains ambiguous. Germline lookup yields CDR1 MNHEY and CDR2 SVGAGI. This CDR3 region has 12 residues. V was shortened by 4 bases and J by 4 bases, with 6 bases between the two germline ends. The CDR3 nucleotides are TGTGCCAGCAGTTCTTCCTCAGATACGCAGTATTTT. Translated, it gives CASSSSSDTQYF.